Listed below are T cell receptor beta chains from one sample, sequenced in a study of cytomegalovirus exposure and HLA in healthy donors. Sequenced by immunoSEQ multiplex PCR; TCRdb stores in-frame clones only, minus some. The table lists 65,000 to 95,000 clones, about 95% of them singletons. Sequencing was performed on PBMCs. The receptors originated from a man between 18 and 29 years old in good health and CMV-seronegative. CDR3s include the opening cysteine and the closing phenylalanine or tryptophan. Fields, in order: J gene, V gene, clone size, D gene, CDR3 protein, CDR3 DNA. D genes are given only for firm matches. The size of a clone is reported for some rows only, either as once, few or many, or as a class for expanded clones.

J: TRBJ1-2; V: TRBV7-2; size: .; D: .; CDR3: CASSLKGAYGYTF; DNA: TGTGCCAGCAGCTTAAAAGGAGCTTATGGCTACACCTTC
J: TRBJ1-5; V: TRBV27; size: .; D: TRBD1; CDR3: CASSLGGDSQPQHF; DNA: TGTGCCAGCAGCCTTGGAGGGGACAGCCAGCCCCAGCATTTT
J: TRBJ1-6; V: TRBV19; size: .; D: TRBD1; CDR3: CASRTPGQVYGTLHF; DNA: TGTGCCAGTAGAACCCCTGGACAGGTTTATGGGACCCTCCACTTT
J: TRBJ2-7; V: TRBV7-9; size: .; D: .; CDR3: CASTQIGGQIISYEQYF; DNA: TGTGCCAGCACCCAAATCGGCGGACAGATCATCTCCTACGAGCAGTACTTC
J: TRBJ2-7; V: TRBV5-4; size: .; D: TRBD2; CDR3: CASSPGLAGGSYEQYF; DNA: TGTGCCAGCAGCCCGGGACTAGCGGGGGGCTCCTACGAGCAGTACTTC
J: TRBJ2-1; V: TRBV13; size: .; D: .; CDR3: CASSLLVSGEQFF; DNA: TGTGCCAGCAGCTTGCTAGTGAGTGGCGAGCAGTTCTTC
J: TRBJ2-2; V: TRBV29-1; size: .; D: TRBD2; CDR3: CSGSNTGTTRGGTGELFF; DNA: TGCAGCGGCTCCAACACCGGGACTACGCGGGGGGGCACCGGGGAGCTGTTTTTT
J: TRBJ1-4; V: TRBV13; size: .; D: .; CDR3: CASSLRPINEKLFF; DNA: TGTGCCAGCAGCTTGCGGCCGATAAATGAAAAACTGTTTTTT
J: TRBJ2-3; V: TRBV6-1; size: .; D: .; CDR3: CASSVASRDTQYF; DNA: TGTGCCAGCAGTGTTGCCTCCCGGGATACGCAGTATTTT
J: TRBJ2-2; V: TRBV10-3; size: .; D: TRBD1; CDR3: CAISGTGDYTGELFF; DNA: TGTGCCATCTCCGGGACAGGGGATTACACCGGGGAGCTGTTTTTT
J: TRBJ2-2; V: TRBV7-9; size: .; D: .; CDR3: CASSTGTLNTGELFF; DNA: TGTGCCAGCAGCACCGGGACACTGAACACCGGGGAGCTGTTTTTT
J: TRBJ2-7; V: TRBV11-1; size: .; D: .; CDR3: CASSFGGHEQYF; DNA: TGTGCCAGCAGCTTCGGGGGACACGAGCAGTACTTC
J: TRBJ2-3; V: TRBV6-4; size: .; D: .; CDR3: CASSDSNQDTQYF; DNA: TGTGCCAGCAGTGACTCAAATCAAGATACGCAGTATTTT
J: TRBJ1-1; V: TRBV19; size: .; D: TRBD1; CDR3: CASRRDRWGTEAFF; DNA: TGTGCCAGTAGAAGGGACAGATGGGGCACTGAAGCTTTCTTT
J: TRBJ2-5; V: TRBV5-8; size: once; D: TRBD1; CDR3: CASSPQQGALYQETQYF; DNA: TGTGCCAGCAGCCCCCAGCAGGGGGCCCTGTACCAAGAGACCCAGTACTTC
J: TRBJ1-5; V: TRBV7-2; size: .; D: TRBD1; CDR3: CASSWVQGDNQPQHF; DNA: TGTGCCAGCAGCTGGGTCCAGGGGGACAATCAGCCCCAGCATTTT
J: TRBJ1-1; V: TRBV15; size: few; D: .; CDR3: CATSPRTANTGAFF; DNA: TGTGCCACCAGCCCGCGGACAGCAAACACTGGGGCTTTCTTT
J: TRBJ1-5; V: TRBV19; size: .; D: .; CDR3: CASSILQGKQPQHF; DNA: TGTGCCAGTAGTATCCTTCAGGGAAAGCAGCCCCAGCATTTT
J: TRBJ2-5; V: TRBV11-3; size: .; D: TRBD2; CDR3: CASSSTASGGETQYF; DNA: TGTGCCAGCAGCTCCACGGCTAGCGGGGGTGAGACCCAGTACTTC
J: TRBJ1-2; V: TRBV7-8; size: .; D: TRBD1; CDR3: CASSPWTGEDVGYTF; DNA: TGTGCCAGCAGCCCCTGGACAGGGGAGGACGTTGGCTACACCTTC
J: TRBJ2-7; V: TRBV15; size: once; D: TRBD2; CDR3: CATSAGTSSEEQYF; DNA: TGTGCCACCAGCGCCGGGACTAGCTCTGAGGAGCAGTACTTC
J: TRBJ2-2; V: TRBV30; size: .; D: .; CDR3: CAWSVKRTGELFF; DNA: TGTGCCTGGAGTGTAAAGAGAACCGGGGAGCTGTTTTTT
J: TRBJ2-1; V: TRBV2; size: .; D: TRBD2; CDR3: CASKLAGGSARVEQFF; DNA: TGTGCCAGCAAGCTAGCGGGGGGCTCGGCGCGCGTTGAGCAGTTCTTC
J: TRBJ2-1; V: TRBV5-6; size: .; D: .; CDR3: CASSSPPRRLNNNEQFF; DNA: TGTGCCAGCAGCTCGCCCCCTCGGAGGTTAAATAACAATGAGCAGTTCTTC
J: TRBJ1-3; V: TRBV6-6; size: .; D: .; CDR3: CASRVDRGSGNTIYF; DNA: TGTGCCAGCAGGGTAGATAGGGGTTCTGGAAACACCATATATTTT
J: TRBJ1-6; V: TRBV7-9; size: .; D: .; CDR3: CASSLVRSPLHF; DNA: TGTGCCAGCAGCTTAGTCAGATCACCCCTCCACTTT
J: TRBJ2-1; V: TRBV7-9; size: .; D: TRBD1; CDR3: CASSLARAGGSDEQFF; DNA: TGTGCCAGCAGCTTAGCTCGGGCAGGGGGATCGGATGAGCAGTTCTTC
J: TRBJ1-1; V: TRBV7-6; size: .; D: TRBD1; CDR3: CASSLARTGDTEAFF; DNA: TGTGCCAGCAGCTTAGCGAGGACAGGGGACACTGAAGCTTTCTTT
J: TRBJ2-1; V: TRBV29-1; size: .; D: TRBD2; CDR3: CSVVRGRNEQFF; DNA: TGCAGCGTTGTTCGCGGGAGGAATGAGCAGTTCTTC
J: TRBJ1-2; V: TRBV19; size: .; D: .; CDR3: CASSIAGQPVYGYTF; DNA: TGTGCCAGTAGTATAGCAGGTCAACCGGTCTATGGCTACACCTTC
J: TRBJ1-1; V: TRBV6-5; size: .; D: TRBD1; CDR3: CASSPTGGYNTEAFF; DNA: TGTGCCAGCAGCCCGACAGGGGGCTATAACACTGAAGCTTTCTTT
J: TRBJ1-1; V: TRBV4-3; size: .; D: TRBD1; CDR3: CASSHPHQGDTEAFF; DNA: TGCGCCAGCAGCCACCCCCACCAGGGGGACACTGAAGCTTTCTTT
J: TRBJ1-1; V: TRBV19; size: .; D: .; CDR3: CASSQGPNTEAFF; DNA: TGTGCCAGTAGTCAGGGGCCGAACACTGAAGCTTTCTTT
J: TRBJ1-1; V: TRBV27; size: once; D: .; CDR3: CASSSILTDLNTEAFF; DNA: TGTGCCAGCAGTTCCATATTGACAGACTTGAACACTGAAGCTTTCTTT
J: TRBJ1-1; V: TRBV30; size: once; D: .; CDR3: CAWGRGGNTEAFF; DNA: TGTGCCTGGGGGAGGGGGGGGAACACTGAAGCTTTCTTT
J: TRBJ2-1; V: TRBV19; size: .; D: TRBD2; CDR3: CASSVLAGGGEQFF; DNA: TGTGCCAGTAGTGTACTAGCGGGGGGTGGTGAGCAGTTCTTC
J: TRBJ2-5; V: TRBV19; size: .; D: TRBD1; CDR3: CASSLGGQRQETQYF; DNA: TGTGCCAGTAGTTTAGGGGGACAGAGACAAGAGACCCAGTACTTC
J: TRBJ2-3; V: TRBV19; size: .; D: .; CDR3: CASSIRGSTDTQYF; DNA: TGTGCCAGTAGTATCCGAGGGAGCACAGATACGCAGTATTTT
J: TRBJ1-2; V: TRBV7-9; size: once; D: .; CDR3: CASSFREGDGYTF; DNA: TGTGCCAGCAGCTTCAGGGAAGGGGATGGCTACACCTTC
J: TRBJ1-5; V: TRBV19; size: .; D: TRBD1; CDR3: CASSMYTGTVNYQPQHF; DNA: TGTGCCAGTAGTATGTATACCGGGACAGTTAACTATCAGCCCCAGCATTTT
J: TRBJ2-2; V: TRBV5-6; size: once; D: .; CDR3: CASSFGKGHRAGELFF; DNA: TGTGCCAGCAGCTTTGGTAAGGGACACCGGGCCGGGGAGCTGTTTTTT
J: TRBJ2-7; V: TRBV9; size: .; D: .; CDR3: CASSPGTHGEQYF; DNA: TGTGCCAGCAGCCCCGGGACTCATGGGGAGCAGTACTTC
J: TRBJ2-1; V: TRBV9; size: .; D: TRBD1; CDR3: CASRPDRVVGEQFF; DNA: TGTGCCAGCAGACCCGACAGGGTGGTAGGTGAGCAGTTCTTC
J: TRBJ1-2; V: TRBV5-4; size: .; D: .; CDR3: CASSSRQANYGYTF; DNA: TGTGCCAGCAGCTCCCGACAGGCTAACTATGGCTACACCTTC
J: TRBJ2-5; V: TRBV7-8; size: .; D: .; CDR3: CASVPSYKETQYF; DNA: TGTGCCAGCGTTCCTAGCTACAAAGAGACCCAGTACTTC
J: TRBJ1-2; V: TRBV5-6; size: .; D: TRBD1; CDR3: CASSLPSTGGKGYTF; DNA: TGTGCCAGCAGCTTACCCTCCACAGGGGGCAAAGGCTACACCTTC
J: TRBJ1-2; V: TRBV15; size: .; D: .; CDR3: CATSRGEGGPANGYTF; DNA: TGTGCCACCAGCAGAGGAGAGGGGGGGCCCGCCAATGGCTACACCTTC
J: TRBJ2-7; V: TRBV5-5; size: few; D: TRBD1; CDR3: CASSLAPGQGGEQYF; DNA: TGTGCCAGCAGCTTGGCCCCTGGACAGGGTGGCGAGCAGTACTTC
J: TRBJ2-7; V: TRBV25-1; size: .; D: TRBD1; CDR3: CASSDGRGRDEQYF; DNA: TGTGCCAGCAGTGACGGCAGGGGGCGCGACGAGCAGTACTTC
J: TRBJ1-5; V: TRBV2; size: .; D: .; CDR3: CASKGLGNQPQHF; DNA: TGTGCCAGCAAAGGCCTAGGAAATCAGCCCCAGCATTTT
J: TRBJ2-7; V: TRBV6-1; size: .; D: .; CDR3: CASSEAQQGFDEQYF; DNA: TGTGCCAGCAGTGAAGCGCAACAGGGATTCGACGAGCAGTACTTC
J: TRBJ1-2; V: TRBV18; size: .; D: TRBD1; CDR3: CASSPLPGQGAFIGGYTF; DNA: TGTGCCAGCTCACCACTTCCGGGACAGGGGGCGTTCATTGGTGGCTACACCTTC
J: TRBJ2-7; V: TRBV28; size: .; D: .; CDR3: CASSLSGGVYEQYF; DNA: TGTGCCAGCAGTTTATCTGGCGGGGTATACGAGCAGTACTTC